This T cell receptor beta chain was sequenced during a study of cytomegalovirus exposure and HLA in healthy donors. General observations from the study: Accurate predictions that matched the HLA-A and HLA-B alleles of most subjects were reportedly made from TCR beta sequences. The study had only CMV serostatus as immune exposure information. The study listed roughly 160 cytomegalovirus-associated TCR beta chains.

Trimming at V came to 0 bases and at J to 0 bases, leaving 7 bases not matched to a gene. Germline values: CDR1 SGHRS, CDR2 YFSETQ. The CDR3 sequence is 17 residues long. Participants comprised healthy donors of bone marrow. Concerning this clone: Its antigen is as yet unknown.

Both 60 Vbeta primers and 13 Jbeta primers went into the PCR. Sequenced by immunoSEQ multiplex PCR; TCRdb stores in-frame clones only, minus some. Recorded for this sample: more than 130,000 clones. This chain links TRBV5-1 with TRBJ2-7, with 9 bases fitting TRBD2. The source is a man aged 35 to 55 in good health and CMV-seronegative. The source material was PBMCs. The CDR3 is CASSLDASGASSYEQYF. The DNA for the CDR3 is TGCGCCAGCAGCTTGGATGCTAGCGGGGCGAGCTCCTACGAGCAGTACTTC.